One sample yielded the 8 T cell receptor beta chains listed below, sequenced in a study of CD8+ T cells in alopecia areata listed by TCRdb under 2018. Receptors were amplified or captured by the immunoSEQ multiplex PCR assay. RNA was extracted from all samples and reverse transcribed into cDNA as template for TCR sequencing. This immuneACCESS table, as held by TCRdb, lists in-frame sequences with V and J called but not all clones. Of the missing ones, under half trace to an unresolved V gene in checked studies; the others have no known cause. In this sample the table shows about 200,000 clones, about 56% of which occur a single time. The leading ten clones occupy roughly 5.3% of the sample. Source material: CD8+ T cells sorted from blood. The receptors originated from a human donor in good health.

This sequence joins TRBV12-5 and TRBJ1-1; D not certain. The CDR3 contains 13 residues. V lost 1 base to trimming and J lost 1 base, with 4 bases between them. The V gene's germline CDR1 is LGHNT and CDR2 FRNRAP. The DNA for the CDR3 is TGTGCTAGTGGTTTGGGGAAGAACACTGAAGCTTTCTTT. Amino acids: CASGLGKNTEAFF.

The rearrangement uses TRBV29-1 and TRBJ1-3; D unresolved. Trimming stripped 7 bases from V and 0 bases from J, with 10 bases between. Germline lookup yields CDR1 SQVTM and CDR2 ANQGSEA. This CDR3 comprises 13 residues. The CDR3 DNA reads as TGCAGCGCCCTGACGGGCTCTGGAAACACCATATATTTT. It yields the protein CSALTGSGNTIYF.

This chain links TRBV5-1 with TRBJ2-1; 8 bases align to TRBD2. The CDR3 has 17 amino acids. The germline CDR1 and CDR2 sequences are SGHRS and YFSETQ. Germline trimming cut 5 bases from V and 6 bases from J; bases unmatched to any gene: 16. The CDR3 sequence: CASRMVVGGGPLNEQFF. For the CDR3, the DNA is TGCGCCAGCAGGATGGTGGTTGGCGGGGGGCCCCTCAATGAGCAGTTCTTC.

This chain uses TRBV27 with TRBJ2-1; D remains unclear. The V and J ends lost 5 bases and 4 bases respectively, with 12 bases between them. Germline CDR1 MNHEY, CDR2 SMNVEV (reference sequence). The CDR3 is 14 residues long. The chain's CDR3 is CASSLTPVYNEQFF. CDR3 DNA: TGTGCCAGCAGTCTAACCCCAGTATACAATGAGCAGTTCTTC.

The chain employs TRBV27 and TRBJ2-1, with 9 bases identical to TRBD1. The germline V gene encodes CDR1 MNHEY and CDR2 SMNVEV (reference sequence). The CDR3 spans 14 residues. J lost 8 bases, V lost 6 bases, and 8 bases had no gene match. Here the CDR3 DNA reads TGTGCCAGCAGCTCCGGGACAGGGTGGCATGAGCAGTTCTTC. Protein sequence: CASSSGTGWHEQFF.

This clone occurred a few times. The chain recombines TRBV5-1 with TRBJ2-1; 9 nucleotides agree with TRBD2. The CDR3 consists of 15 residues. CDR1 is SGHRS, CDR2 YFSETQ, per germline. V shed 4 bases, J shed 2 bases, and the junction held 4 bases outside the gene matches. DNA of the CDR3: TGCGCCAGCAGCAACCCTAGCGGGGCCTACAATGAGCAGTTCTTC. It yields the protein CASSNPSGAYNEQFF.

The V gene is TRBV5-6, the J gene TRBJ2-5; possible D gene TRBD2, 5 bases. Germline V gene lookup returns CDR1 SGHDT and CDR2 YYEEEE. The CDR3 sequence is 14 residues long. The V and J ends lost 2 bases and 2 bases respectively, with 10 bases between them. The CDR3 nucleotides are TGTGCCAGCAGCTTTATCCGGGGACAAGAGACCCAGTACTTC. It translates to CASSFIRGQETQYF.

This chain connects TRBV19 to TRBJ2-2; D might be TRBD1 (5 bases). Trimming cost V 5 bases and J 6 bases, with 10 bases left between them. CDR3 length equals 13 residues. Looked up from germline, CDR1 is LNHDA and CDR2 is SQIVND (reference sequence). In DNA form, the CDR3 reads TGTGCCAGTAGTCCAGGGTCGGCCGGGGAGCTGTTTTTT. It is translated as CASSPGSAGELFF.